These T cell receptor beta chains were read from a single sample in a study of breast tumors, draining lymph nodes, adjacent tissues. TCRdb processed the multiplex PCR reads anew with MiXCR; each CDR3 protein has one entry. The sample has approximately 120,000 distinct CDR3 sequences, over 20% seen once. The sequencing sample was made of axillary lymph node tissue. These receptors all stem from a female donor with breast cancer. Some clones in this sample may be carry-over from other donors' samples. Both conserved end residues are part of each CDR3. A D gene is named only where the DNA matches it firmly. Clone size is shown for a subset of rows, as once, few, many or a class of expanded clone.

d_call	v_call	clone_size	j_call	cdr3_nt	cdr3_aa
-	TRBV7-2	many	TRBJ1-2	TGTGCCAGCAGCTTATTCACCAGGGGTGGTGGTGGCTACACCTTC	CASSLFTRGGGGYTF
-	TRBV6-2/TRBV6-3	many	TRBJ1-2	TGTGCCAGCAGTAAGACACGCTATGGCTACACCTTC	CASSKTRYGYTF
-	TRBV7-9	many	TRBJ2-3	TGTGCCAGCAAGAGAGAGGGGAGGACAGGATCCACAGATACGCAGTATTTT	CASKREGRTGSTDTQYF
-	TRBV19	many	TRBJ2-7	TGTGCCAGTAGTATAGGCCCCGGGGGCCTCAGGGACTACGAGCAGTACTTC	CASSIGPGGLRDYEQYF
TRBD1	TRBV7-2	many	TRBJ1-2	TGTGCCAGCAGCTGGAACCCAGGGGGCGCTGGGGGCTACACCTTC	CASSWNPGGAGGYTF
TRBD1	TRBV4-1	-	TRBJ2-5	TGCGCCAGCAGCCAAGATTATGAGGTCAGGACAGGGTTGGGGGAGACCCAGTACTTC	CASSQDYEVRTGLGETQYF
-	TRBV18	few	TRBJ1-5	TGTGCCAGCTCAAAGGACAGCTTGAGCAATCAGCCCCAGCATTTT	CASSKDSLSNQPQHF
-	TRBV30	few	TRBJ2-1	TGTGCCTGGAGTGTACTTCCGGGCAATGAGCAGTTCTTC	CAWSVLPGNEQFF
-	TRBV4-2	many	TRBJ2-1	TGTGCCAGCAGCCAAGACATGACACCCTTTGGGCAGGGCCGGCTGTTCTTC	CASSQDMTPFGQGRLFF
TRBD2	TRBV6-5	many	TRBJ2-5	TGTGCCAGCAGTTCCGACCTAGCGGGAGTCGGTATAGGAGAGACCCAGTACTTC	CASSSDLAGVGIGETQYF
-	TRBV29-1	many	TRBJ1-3	TGCAGCGGCGAAGCCCCAGGGGACGCTGGAAACACCATATATTTT	CSGEAPGDAGNTIYF
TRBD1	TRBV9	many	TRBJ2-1	TGTGCCAGCAGCACCGGGACAGAATCCTACAATGAGCAGTTCTTC	CASSTGTESYNEQFF
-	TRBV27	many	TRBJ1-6	TGTGCCAGCAGTTTTGGGGCTTCACCCCTCCACTTT	CASSFGASPLHF
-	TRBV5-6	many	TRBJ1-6	TGTGCCAGCAGCTTGGGGGGGGGCAGTTCACCCCTCCACTTT	CASSLGGGSSPLHF
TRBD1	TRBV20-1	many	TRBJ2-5	TGCAGTGCTAGACCAGCGGGGACAGGGGCTAGTTTGGAGACCCAGTACTTC	CSARPAGTGASLETQYF
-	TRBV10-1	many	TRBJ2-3	TGCGCCAGCATTACTGGGACAACTGGGGGAGATACGCAGTATTTT	CASITGTTGGDTQYF
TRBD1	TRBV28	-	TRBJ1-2	TGTGCCAGCAGCATATTCACGGGACAGGGGAACTATGGCTACACCTTC	CASSIFTGQGNYGYTF
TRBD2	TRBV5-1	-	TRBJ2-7	TGCGCCAGCAGCCCCGGACTAGCGGGGGTCCGGGGGCAGTACTTC	CASSPGLAGVRGQYF
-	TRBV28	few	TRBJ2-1	TGTGCCAGCAGCCAGGACTCTCCCTATGAGCAGTTCTTC	CASSQDSPYEQFF
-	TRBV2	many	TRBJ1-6	TGTGCCAGCAGGTCGCGAGCCCCGCTCTCACCCCTCCACTTT	CASRSRAPLSPLHF
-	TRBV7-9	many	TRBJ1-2	TGTGCCAGCAGCCCACCCCGGGACCGAGAAGCTAACTATGGCTACACCTTC	CASSPPRDREANYGYTF
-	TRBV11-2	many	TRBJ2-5	TGTGCCAGCAGCCAGGGCGGCGGCGGGCTCCGACAAGAGACCCAGTACTTC	CASSQGGGGLRQETQYF
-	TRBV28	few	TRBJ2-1	TGTGCCAGCAGTTTGGCACGTTCGAGCTCCTACAATGAGCAGTTCTTC	CASSLARSSSYNEQFF
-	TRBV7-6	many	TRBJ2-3	TGTGCCAGCAGCTTAGCGCCCGGGACCACAGATACGCAGTATTTT	CASSLAPGTTDTQYF
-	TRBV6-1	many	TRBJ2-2	TGTGCCAGCAGTGGATCTCGTGGGCCCGGGGAGCTGTTTTTT	CASSGSRGPGELFF
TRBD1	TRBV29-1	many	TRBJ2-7	TGCAGCGTTGAAGTTACAGGGGAAGGCGAGCAGTACTTC	CSVEVTGEGEQYF
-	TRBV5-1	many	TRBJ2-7	TGCGCCAGCAGCGCGGACAGAATTTTCACCTACGAGCAGTACTTC	CASSADRIFTYEQYF
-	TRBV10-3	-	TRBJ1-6	TGTGCCATCAGTGACTATAATTCACCCCTCCACTTT	CAISDYNSPLHF
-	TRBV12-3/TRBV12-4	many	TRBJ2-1	TGTGCCAGCGGCCAGGCCTACAATGAGCAGTTCTTC	CASGQAYNEQFF
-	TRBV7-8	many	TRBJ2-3	TGTGCCAGCAGCTACGCTGGGGGTAGCACAGATACGCAGTATTTT	CASSYAGGSTDTQYF
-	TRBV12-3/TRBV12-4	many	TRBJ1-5	TGTGCCAGCAGTACAGGTTACAATCAGCCCCAGCATTTT	CASSTGYNQPQHF
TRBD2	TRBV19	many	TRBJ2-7	TGTGCCAGTAGTAGGGGACTAGCGGGACACTACGAGCAGTACTTC	CASSRGLAGHYEQYF
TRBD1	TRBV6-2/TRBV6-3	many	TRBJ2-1	TGTGCCAGCAAAGTCCCGGGACAGGGGTTGAATGAGCAGTTCTTC	CASKVPGQGLNEQFF
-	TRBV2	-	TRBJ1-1	TGTGCCAGCAGTGGGTACTACAGGGAGCGTGGGAACACTGAAGCTTTCTTT	CASSGYYRERGNTEAFF
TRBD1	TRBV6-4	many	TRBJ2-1	TGTGCCAGCAGTTCGGACAGGGGATTGGGGAATGAGCAGTTCTTC	CASSSDRGLGNEQFF
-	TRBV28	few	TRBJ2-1	TGTGCCAGCAGCCCCCCCCCGAGCTCCTACAATGAGCAGTTCTTC	CASSPPPSSYNEQFF
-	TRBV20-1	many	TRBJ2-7	TGCAGTGCTAGAGAGGGGCACTACGAGCAGTACTTC	CSAREGHYEQYF
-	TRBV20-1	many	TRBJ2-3	TGCAGTGCTAGTGAACTAGATTCAGATACGCAGTATTTT	CSASELDSDTQYF
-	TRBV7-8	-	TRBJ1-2	TGTGCCAGCACCCCCTGGGGCGGATCCGGCTACGCCTTC	CASTPWGGSGYAF
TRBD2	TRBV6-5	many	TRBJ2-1	TGTGCCAGCAGTCGGCGGGAGGGGGGGAATGAGCAGTTCTTC	CASSRREGGNEQFF
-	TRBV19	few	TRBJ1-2	TGTGCCAGCGGGGACAACGGCTACACCTTC	CASGDNGYTF
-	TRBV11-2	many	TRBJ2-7	TGTGCCAGCTCGAGGGACACTCCCTACGAGCAGTACTTC	CASSRDTPYEQYF
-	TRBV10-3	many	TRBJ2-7	TGTGCCATCAGTGAGGTGGGCCCGCCGGGGGAGCAGTACTTC	CAISEVGPPGEQYF
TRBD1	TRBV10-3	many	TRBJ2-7	TGTGCCATCAGTTCAGACAGGGTCGGCTACGAGCAGTACTTC	CAISSDRVGYEQYF
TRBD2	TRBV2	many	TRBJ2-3	TGTGCCAGCAGTGACCAGATTTCTAGCGGGACGACAGATACGCAGTATTTT	CASSDQISSGTTDTQYF
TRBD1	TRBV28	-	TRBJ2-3	TGTGCCAGCAGTTCCGGGACAGGGGATCCAGATACGCAGTATTTT	CASSSGTGDPDTQYF
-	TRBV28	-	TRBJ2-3	TGTGCCAGCACCCAATGGCAAGAAGGAACAGATACGCAGTATTTT	CASTQWQEGTDTQYF
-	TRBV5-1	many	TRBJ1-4	TGCGCCAGCAGCGCCTCTCCCAGGGGAAGGGGTGAAAAACTGTTTTTT	CASSASPRGRGEKLFF
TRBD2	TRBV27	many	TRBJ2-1	TGTGCCAGCGGCCTAACTAGCGGGAGTGGAGATGAGCAGTTCTTC	CASGLTSGSGDEQFF
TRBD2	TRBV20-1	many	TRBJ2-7	TGCAGTGCTAGACTAGCGGGACCTAGTAAAGAGTACTTC	CSARLAGPSKEYF
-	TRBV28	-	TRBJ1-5	TGTGCCAGCATCCTCACCCCGTCCGGGGAGCCCCAGCATTTT	CASILTPSGEPQHF
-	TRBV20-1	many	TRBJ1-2	TGCAGTGCTAGAGAGTGGTTGGCCAACTACTATGGCTACACCTTC	CSAREWLANYYGYTF
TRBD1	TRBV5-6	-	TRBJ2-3	TGTGCCAGCAGCTTGGAGGGACAGATCACAGATACGCAGTATTTT	CASSLEGQITDTQYF
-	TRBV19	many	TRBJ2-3	TGTGCCAGTAGTCCCGGCGGAGGCACAGATACGCAGTATTTT	CASSPGGGTDTQYF